This T cell receptor (beta chain) comes out of a study of CD8 T cells in ankylosing spondylitis. Study outcomes and limitations: Reportedly, significant enrichment of disease-linked clones occurred in matched ankylosing spondylitis synovial fluid.

J gave up 7 bases and V 3 bases, and 9 bases lay outside the gene matches. CDR3 length: 15 amino acids. A single record per CDR3 protein comes from TCRdb applying MiXCR to the 5' RACE reads. The sample records a few hundred thousand distinct CDR3 sequences, 18% being singletons. Remarks on this clonotype: The antigen is unknown.

Sequencing was performed on blood, either unsorted or a sorted T cell fraction (not recorded which). The gene calls are TRBV12-3 or TRBV12-4 and TRBJ2-4; 7 bases match TRBD2. This clonotype originated in a male donor with ankylosing spondylitis or in good health (not recorded which). The CDR3 DNA reads TGTGCCAGCAGTTTTGCGGTGGGAGGGCAGAACATTCAGTACTTC. This translates into CASSFAVGGQNIQYF.